This entry lists 9 T cell receptor beta chains sequenced from one sample in a study of blood T cell repertoires in COVID-19. Sequencing was performed with immunoSEQ multiplex PCR; in TCRdb, only in-frame clones are kept and a portion is missing. The top ten clones hold about 8.4% of a sample with fewer than 200,000 clones, 88% of them seen once. Sequencing was carried out using PBMCs or T cells enriched from blood (not recorded which). The receptors derive from a woman in her late teens or twenties who had recovered from COVID-19.

The chain uses TRBV4-1 and TRBJ2-2; maybe TRBD2 (6 bases). CDR3 length: 15 amino acids. The V gene's germline CDR1 is MGHRA and CDR2 YSYEKL. V was trimmed by 1 base and J by 6 bases, leaving 12 bases between them. CDR3 residues: CASSQGQGLAGELFF. DNA of the CDR3: TGCGCCAGCAGCCAAGGGCAGGGACTGGCCGGGGAGCTGTTTTTT.

The V gene is TRBV7-9, the J gene TRBJ1-2; D is uncertain. V was shortened by 7 bases and J by 0 bases, with 6 bases between the two germline ends. Germline V CDR1 and CDR2: SEHNR, FQNEAQ (reference sequence). The CDR3 has 12 residues. CDR3 nucleotide sequence: TGTGCCAGCACGGGAGCTAACTATGGCTACACCTTC. Residues: CASTGANYGYTF.

The rearrangement joins TRBV13 to TRBJ2-3; the match to TRBD2 covers 10 bases. The CDR3 has 15 residues. The junction had 1 base not matched to a gene; V was cut back by 4 bases and J by 0 bases. Per germline, CDR1 PRHDT and CDR2 FYEKMQ (reference sequence). The CDR3 DNA sequence: TGTGCCAGCAGCTCGACTAGCGGGAGCACAGATACGCAGTATTTT. Translation gives CASSSTSGSTDTQYF.

The genes are TRBV27 and TRBJ1-2; TRBD1 might be the D (6 bases). The ends were cut back, 8 bases at V and 4 bases at J, with 17 bases in the middle. The CDR3 has 14 amino acids. Germline V CDR1 and CDR2: MNHEY, SMNVEV (reference sequence). The CDR3 DNA reads TGTGCCAGCTGGTCCAGGGAGGGGGTCTATGGCTACACCTTC. Protein product: CASWSREGVYGYTF.

This clone was recorded once. This chain connects TRBV5-4 to TRBJ1-1; D possibly corresponds to TRBD1 (6 bases). Trimming shortened V by 0 bases and J by 0 bases, and 12 bases separated the two germline ends. The CDR3 loop spans 16 amino acids. Per the germline V gene, CDR1 is SGHNT and CDR2 is YYREEE (reference sequence). Here the CDR3 reads CASSLEGDIMNTEAFF. In DNA, the CDR3 is TGTGCCAGCAGCTTGGAGGGGGATATCATGAACACTGAAGCTTTCTTT.

The V gene is TRBV6-4, the J gene TRBJ2-3, with 8 bases lining up with TRBD2. Germline loops: CDR1 MRHNA, CDR2 SNTAGT. The CDR3 has 13 amino acids. V gave up 6 bases and J gave up 1 base; unmatched junction bases: 0. In DNA form, the CDR3 reads TGTGCCAGCAGGACTAGCGGCACAGATACGCAGTATTTT. Residues: CASRTSGTDTQYF.

The V call is TRBV6-4, the J call TRBJ1-5; D gene uncertain. Germline values: CDR1 MRHNA, CDR2 SNTAGT. The ends were cut back, 7 bases at V and 4 bases at J, with 14 bases in the middle. The CDR3 covers 14 residues. The CDR3 DNA sequence: TGTGCCAGCATTATTAGGAGGTGGAATCAGCCCCAGCATTTT. It translates to CASIIRRWNQPQHF.

The chain carries TRBV2 and TRBJ2-7; TRBD2 aligns across 13 bases. The CDR3 has 15 amino acids. Trimming at V came to 8 bases and at J to 6 bases, leaving 10 bases not matched to a gene. In germline, CDR1 is SNHLY, CDR2 FYNNEI. The CDR3 DNA follows: TGTGCCAGCGCCCTAGGACTAGCGGGAGTAGGCGAGCAGTACTTC. Residues: CASALGLAGVGEQYF.

This chain uses TRBV11-2 with TRBJ2-3; D ambiguous. Germline V gives CDR1 SGHAT, CDR2 FQNNGV. Trimming removed 2 bases at V and 0 bases at J, with 9 bases between. The CDR3 length is 15 residues. This CDR3 is CASSLQISSTDTQYF. CDR3 in DNA: TGTGCCAGCAGCTTACAGATTTCTAGCACAGATACGCAGTATTTT.